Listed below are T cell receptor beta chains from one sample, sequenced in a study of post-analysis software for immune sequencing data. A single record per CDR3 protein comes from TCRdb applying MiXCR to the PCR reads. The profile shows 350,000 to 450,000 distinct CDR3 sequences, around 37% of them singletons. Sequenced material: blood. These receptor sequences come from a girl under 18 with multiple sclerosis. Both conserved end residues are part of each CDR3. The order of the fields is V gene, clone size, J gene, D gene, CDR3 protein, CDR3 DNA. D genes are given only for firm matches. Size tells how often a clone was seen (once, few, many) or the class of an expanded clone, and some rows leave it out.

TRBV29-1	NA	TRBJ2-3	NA	CSLRGPLRADTQYF	TGCAGCCTCCGGGGCCCCCTCAGGGCAGATACGCAGTATTTT
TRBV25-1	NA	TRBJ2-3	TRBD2	CASSVGRGAFTDTQYF	TGTGCCAGCAGTGTTGGGCGGGGGGCCTTCACAGATACGCAGTATTTT
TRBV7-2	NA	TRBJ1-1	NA	CASSWDLFTTEAFF	TGTGCCAGCAGCTGGGATCTCTTCACGACTGAAGCTTTCTTT
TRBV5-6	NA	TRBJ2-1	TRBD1	CASSPWDRGYNEQFF	TGTGCCAGCAGCCCCTGGGACAGGGGCTACAATGAGCAGTTCTTC
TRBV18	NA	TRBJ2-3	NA	CASSPRSTDAQYF	TGTGCCAGCTCACCAAGAAGCACAGATGCGCAGTATTTT
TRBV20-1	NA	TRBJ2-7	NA	CSARDLVRGPEQYF	TGCAGTGCTAGAGATCTAGTCAGGGGCCCCGAGCAGTACTTC
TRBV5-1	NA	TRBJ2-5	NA	CASSTRQWAYNEQYF	TGCGCCAGCAGCACAAGACAGTGGGCCTACAATGAGCAGTACTTC
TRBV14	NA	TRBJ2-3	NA	CASSQVEADTQYF	TGTGCCAGCAGCCAAGTGGAGGCAGATACGCAGTATTTT
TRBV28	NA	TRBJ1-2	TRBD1	CASSPPTGMDGYTF	TGTGCCAGCAGTCCCCCGACAGGGATGGATGGCTACACCTTC
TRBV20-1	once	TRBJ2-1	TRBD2	CSAGLAGPLYNEQFF	TGCAGTGCTGGACTAGCGGGGCCCCTCTACAATGAGCAGTTCTTC
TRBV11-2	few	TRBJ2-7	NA	CASSLGGVGGPPYEQYF	TGTGCCAGCAGCTTAGGAGGGGTTGGAGGGCCCCCCTACGAGCAGTACTTC